The 20 T cell receptor beta chains presented below share a single source sample, sequenced in a study of T cell changes during pregnancy in multiple sclerosis. Libraries were prepared by immunoSEQ multiplex PCR; TCRdb keeps only in-frame clonotypes and omits some of them. The sample yields approximately 100,000 clones, around 90% seen once. The material sequenced was peripheral blood, taken in the second trimester of pregnancy. These receptors all come from a female donor with multiple sclerosis, enrolled in a pregnancy study.

The chain recombines TRBV5-1 with TRBJ1-1; D unclear. Germline assignment: CDR1 SGHRS and CDR2 YFSETQ. This CDR3 is 13 amino acids long. Trimming left V 1 base short and J 6 bases short, with 10 bases between. The CDR3 sequence: CASSLRGIPEAFF. The CDR3 bases are TGCGCCAGCAGCTTGCGGGGAATCCCTGAAGCTTTCTTT.

The chain is built from TRBV7-8 and TRBJ1-2; D is unresolved. CDR3 length equals 15 residues. Trimming pared 4 bases from V and 8 bases from J, leaving 20 bases between. The germline CDR1 and CDR2 sequences are SGHVS and FQNEAQ. CDR3 residues: CASSSKQKSGEGYTF. The DNA of the CDR3 is TGTGCCAGCAGCTCCAAACAGAAGAGTGGTGAAGGCTACACCTTC.

The rearrangement uses TRBV2 and TRBJ2-1; 12 bases fit TRBD2. J gave up 0 bases and V 9 bases, and 9 bases lay outside the gene matches. The CDR3 has 17 amino acids. In germline, CDR1 is SNHLY, CDR2 FYNNEI. CDR3 loop: CARGGLAGPASYNEQFF. In nucleotides, the CDR3 is TGTGCCAGGGGAGGACTAGCGGGACCGGCCTCCTACAATGAGCAGTTCTTC.

This rearrangement joins TRBV30 to TRBJ1-1; possibly TRBD1 for D (6 bases). V shed 8 bases and J shed 2 bases, with 12 bases lying between them. This CDR3 has 12 residues. Germline V CDR1 and CDR2: GTSNPN, SVGIG (reference sequence). CDR3 protein: CARGQSNTEAFF. The CDR3 nucleotides read TGTGCCAGAGGACAGTCCAACACTGAAGCTTTCTTT.

The V and J genes are TRBV5-6 and TRBJ1-6; the D gene is possibly TRBD1 (5 bases). This CDR3 spans 14 amino acids. Germline lookup yields CDR1 SGHDT and CDR2 YYEEEE. V shed 4 bases and J shed 10 bases, with 15 bases lying between them. In DNA form, the CDR3 reads TGTGCCAGCAGCCCTCAGGGCGTGAGATCACCCCTCCACTTT. Protein sequence: CASSPQGVRSPLHF.

This clone was picked up one time. This chain connects TRBV7-9 to TRBJ1-4, with a weak D call TRBD1 (6 bases). This CDR3 spans 15 amino acids. The germline V gene has CDR1 SEHNR and CDR2 FQNEAQ (reference sequence). V was trimmed by 6 bases and J by 7 bases, leaving 18 bases between them. CDR3 in amino acids: CASSKTGRGGEKLFF. In nucleotides, the CDR3 is TGTGCCAGCAGTAAAACAGGGAGGGGTGGTGAAAAACTGTTTTTT.

The chain combines TRBV27 with TRBJ1-5, with D possibly being TRBD1 (6 bases). The ends were cut back, 4 bases at V and 1 base at J, with 11 bases in the middle. The CDR3 has 15 amino acids. The germline V gene has CDR1 MNHEY and CDR2 SMNVEV (reference sequence). CDR3 protein: CASSSTGTSNQPQHF. The CDR3 nucleotides are TGTGCCAGCAGTTCGACCGGGACAAGCAATCAGCCCCAGCATTTT.

The CDR3 coding sequence is TGTGCCAGCAGGGGGGACAGGACAGCCCTCATGAACACTGAAGCTTTCTTT. Protein product: CASRGDRTALMNTEAFF. This chain connects TRBV7-9 to TRBJ1-1; 8 positions agree with TRBD1. The CDR3 runs 17 residues. Trimming removed 6 bases from V and 0 bases from J; junction bases left unmatched: 12. Germline V gives CDR1 SEHNR, CDR2 FQNEAQ (reference sequence).

The rearrangement uses TRBV5-1 and TRBJ2-3; 9 nucleotides align to TRBD2. There are 16 residues in the CDR3. With 3 bases clipped from V and 1 base from J, the junction kept 6 bases outside the gene matches. CDR1 and CDR2 (germline): SGHRS, YFSETQ. CDR3 protein: CASSSLIAGGTDTQYF. CDR3 bases: TGCGCCAGCAGCTCGCTCATAGCGGGGGGCACAGATACGCAGTATTTT. Variable domain in full (rest from reference TRBV5-1 and TRBJ2-3): KAGVTQTPRYLIKTRGQQVTLSCSPISGHRSVSWYQQTPGQGLQFLFEYFSETQRNKGNFPGRFSGRQFSNSRSEMNVSTLELGDSALYLCASSSLIAGGTDTQYFGPGTRLTVL.

The chain employs TRBV5-1 and TRBJ1-4; 8 bases agree with TRBD1. Germline values: CDR1 SGHRS, CDR2 YFSETQ. Trimming cost V 4 bases and J 0 bases; bases outside gene matches: 5. This CDR3 is built from 16 residues. CDR3 residues: CASSEGQGTTNEKLFF. The CDR3 DNA is TGCGCCAGCAGCGAAGGACAGGGTACAACTAATGAAAAACTGTTTTTT.

The genes are TRBV10-3 and TRBJ1-2; TRBD1 is a possible D gene (6 bases). The germline V gene encodes CDR1 ENHRY and CDR2 SYGVKD. Trimming took off 2 bases at V and 7 bases at J, with 11 bases between the two ends. The CDR3 extends over 13 amino acids. The CDR3 reads CAISEATGRGYTF. The CDR3 region has the DNA TGTGCCATCAGTGAGGCGACAGGACGTGGCTACACCTTC.

A few counts support this clone. This chain links TRBV6-1 with TRBJ1-3; possibly TRBD1 for D (6 bases). The CDR3 length is 15 residues. Germline V gene sequence: CDR1 MNHNS, CDR2 SASEGT. Trimming took 10 bases from V and 1 from J, leaving 17 bases between them. This chain's CDR3 is CATRGVRVSGNTIYF. CDR3 in DNA: TGTGCCACCAGGGGTGTGAGGGTGTCTGGAAACACCATATATTTT.

The chain combines TRBV6-1 with TRBJ1-1, with a weak D call TRBD1 (5 bases). Germline CDR1 MNHNS, CDR2 SASEGT. The V end lost 6 bases, the J end lost 8 bases, and 16 bases lay between the germline ends. This CDR3 spans 13 amino acids. The CDR3 region has the DNA TGTGCCAGCAGCCCCCGGGGGAGTAGGGAAGCTTTCTTT. Amino acids: CASSPRGSREAFF.

The chain couples TRBV30 to TRBJ1-5, with D maybe TRBD1 (5 bases). V was pared by 1 base and J by 1 base, with 8 bases between. The CDR3 totals 14 residues. Germline assignment: CDR1 GTSNPN and CDR2 SVGIG (reference sequence). The CDR3 DNA follows: TGTGCCTGGAGTGACCAGGGAAGCAATCAGCCCCAGCATTTT. The encoded protein is CAWSDQGSNQPQHF.

This sequence joins TRBV7-3 and TRBJ1-3, with D possibly TRBD1 on 6 matching bases. Germline CDR1 is SGHTA and CDR2 is FQGTGA. V lost 6 bases, J lost 0 bases, and 12 bases lay in between. The length of the CDR3 is 15 residues. CDR3 sequence reads: CASSLTGSSGNTIYF. CDR3 bases: TGTGCCAGCAGTCTAACAGGGTCCTCTGGAAACACCATATATTTT.

This clone was observed once. The CDR3: CASSLGGEAFF. The CDR3 coding sequence is TGTGCCAGCAGCCTGGGAGGTGAAGCTTTCTTT. The chain combines TRBV27 with TRBJ1-1; D remains ambiguous. Trimming removed 6 bases at V and 7 bases at J, with 9 bases between. Germline V lookup: CDR1 MNHEY, CDR2 SMNVEV (reference sequence). The CDR3 consists of 11 residues.

CDR3: CASSVGGSSGNTIYF. The CDR3, as DNA: TGTGCCAGCAGCGTAGGCGGCAGTTCTGGAAACACCATATATTTT. The V call is TRBV9, the J call TRBJ1-3, with D uncertain. V dropped 0 bases and J dropped 1 base, with 8 bases sitting between them. CDR1 and CDR2 (germline): SGDLS, YYNGEE. This CDR3 comprises 15 residues.

This clone was counted a single time. The chain combines TRBV5-1 with TRBJ1-5; D gene ambiguous. Germline values: CDR1 SGHRS, CDR2 YFSETQ. This CDR3 contains 13 residues. V was trimmed by 0 bases and J by 4 bases, leaving 5 bases between them. The DNA of the CDR3 is TGCGCCAGCAGCTTGGACGGTAATCAGCCCCAGCATTTT. It codes for CASSLDGNQPQHF.

This clone appeared once. The chain employs TRBV5-6 and TRBJ1-4; 9 bases are shared with TRBD1. With 4 bases clipped from V and 9 bases from J, the junction kept 10 bases outside the gene matches. Germline-derived CDR1 and CDR2 are SGHDT and YYEEEE. There are 15 residues in the CDR3. CDR3 DNA: TGTGCCAGCAGCCCAACAGGGGGCGCGGACCAAAAACTGTTTTTT. It encodes CASSPTGGADQKLFF.

This chain connects TRBV7-9 to TRBJ2-7; D uncertain. Trimming left V 3 bases short and J 2 bases short, with 14 bases between. The CDR3 consists of 15 residues. Per the germline V gene, CDR1 is SEHNR and CDR2 is FQNEAQ (reference sequence). CDR3 loop: CASSFRGDETYEQYF. The CDR3 region has the DNA TGTGCCAGCAGCTTCCGAGGTGATGAGACCTACGAGCAGTACTTC.